This T cell receptor (beta chain) was recorded in a study of T cell repertoires in cytomegalovirus infection. In the study overall: HLA-C-restricted CMV epitopes, recently identified, and well-studied HLA-B-restricted ones were used by the study.

Study-level results: Public TCR beta family frequency separated CMV-and-HLA carriers, including in an independent cohort.

Notes on this clonotype: Its specificity is not known.

With 1 base removed from V and 1 base from J, the gap between germline ends came to 4 bases. The CDR3 is 14 amino acids. CDR1 and CDR2 from the germline V gene are MGHRA and YSYEKL. Via MiXCR, TCRdb re-called the reads, giving one row per CDR3 protein. The sample includes 900,000 to 950,000 distinct CDR3 sequences, roughly a third of them seen just once. The input for sequencing was cultured CD8+ T cells from PBMCs, taken from culture after CMV antigen stimulation. The chain joins TRBV4-1 to TRBJ2-2; D not certain. The sequence was collected from a human donor in good health (CMV status not recorded). Some clones in this sample may be carry-over from other donors' samples. CDR3 nucleotides: TGCGCCAGCAGCCAAGTTGGGAACACCGGGGAGCTGTTTTTT. Protein product: CASSQVGNTGELFF.